This T cell receptor (beta chain) was observed in a study of shared clonotypes between healthy human individuals. Looking at the study overall: Per donor, three plates held CD4 naive cells, three held CD4 memory, two held CD8 naive and one held CD8 memory. Study-level results: Sharing across a few donors was seen in 4.5% to 6.5% of naive CD4 clonotypes. Only blood samples were collected, and tissue repertoires likely differ.

The CDR3 extends over 15 amino acids. Germline V lookup: CDR1 MNHEY, CDR2 SMNVEV (reference sequence). V was pared by 6 bases and J by 3 bases, with 10 bases of the junction left unmatched. Naivety among CD8 cells was defined by CD45RO negativity and positive CCR7 selection, thereby excluding terminally differentiated effector memory CD45RA+ cells. The donors, healthy adults who were HIV-negative, had experienced no recent acute infections or vaccinations. This table comes from immunoSEQ multiplex PCR, and its TCRdb copy is limited to in-frame clones, with some not included. The data show around 2,000,000 clones, with approximately 95% seen just once and approximately 1% held by the top ten. Notes on this clone: The antigen is unknown.

This clonotype was obtained from a man in his late teens or twenties in good health. Sequencing was carried out using naive CD8+ T cells sorted from blood. This sequence joins TRBV27 and TRBJ2-7; 8 bases are a match to TRBD1. CDR3 sequence reads: CASRVAGGKSYEQYF. In DNA, the CDR3 is TGTGCCAGCAGAGTAGCAGGGGGCAAAAGCTACGAGCAGTACTTC.